These 6 T cell receptor beta chains came from one sample sequenced in a study of cytomegalovirus exposure and HLA in healthy donors. Researchers ran the PCR with 60 Vbeta and 13 Jbeta primers. Data came from immunoSEQ multiplex PCR; TCRdb stores just in-frame clones and leaves some out. This table holds more than 95,000 clones, over 60% found once. The specimen sequenced was PBMCs. These receptor sequences come from a female donor in good health and CMV-seronegative.

The V and J genes are TRBV5-1 and TRBJ2-5; 16 bases map to TRBD2. The CDR3 has 16 amino acids. The junction had 4 bases not matched to a gene; V was cut back by 3 bases and J by 5 bases. The germline V gene has CDR1 SGHRS and CDR2 YFSETQ. The CDR3 loop reads CASSWGTSGGAETQYF. The CDR3 region has the DNA TGCGCCAGCAGCTGGGGGACTAGCGGGGGGGCGGAGACCCAGTACTTC.

The chain uses TRBV11-1 and TRBJ2-3, with 9 bases matching TRBD1. J gave up 6 bases and V 3 bases, and 13 bases lay outside the gene matches. The CDR3 has 17 residues. The V gene's germline CDR1 is SGHAT and CDR2 FQDESV (reference sequence). CDR3 sequence reads: CASSFLTGGRMGDTQYF. In DNA form, the CDR3 reads TGTGCCAGCAGCTTCCTAACAGGGGGCCGGATGGGGGATACGCAGTATTTT.

For the CDR3, the DNA is TGTGCCAGCAGCTTAGACGGGACAGTTAATGAGCAGTTCTTC. Its protein product is CASSLDGTVNEQFF. This chain connects TRBV7-9 to TRBJ2-1; 7 bases match TRBD1. The junction had 4 bases not matched to a gene; V was cut back by 1 base and J by 7 bases. Germline values: CDR1 SEHNR, CDR2 FQNEAQ (reference sequence). The CDR3 covers 14 residues.

This chain uses TRBV5-6 with TRBJ2-7, with 8 bases lining up with TRBD2. The V gene end was trimmed by 6 bases and the J gene end by 0 bases; junction bases not matched to a gene: 17. CDR3 length equals 18 residues. CDR1 is SGHDT and CDR2 is YYEEEE in the germline V gene. CDR3 region: CASTSPAAGVFSSYEQYF. CDR3 sequence (DNA): TGTGCCAGCACCTCCCCGGCAGCGGGAGTTTTCAGCTCCTACGAGCAGTACTTC.

The J gene is TRBJ2-1, the V gene TRBV5-1; 9 positions agree with TRBD1. J lost 5 bases, V lost 3 bases, and 6 bases had no gene match. Germline assignment: CDR1 SGHRS and CDR2 YFSETQ. The CDR3 covers 15 residues. DNA of the CDR3: TGCGCCAGCAGCTCGGGACAGGGCGATCACAATGAGCAGTTCTTC. It translates to CASSSGQGDHNEQFF.

The V gene is TRBV5-5, the J gene TRBJ1-6; perhaps TRBD1 as D (5 bases). Germline CDR1 and CDR2: SGHKS and YYEKEE (reference sequence). The germline V and J ends were trimmed by 0 bases and 7 bases, with 14 bases remaining between them. CDR3 length: 16 residues. CDR3 sequence (DNA): TGTGCCAGCAGCTTGGGAGCCGACAGACGAAATTCACCCCTCCACTTT. Translated, it gives CASSLGADRRNSPLHF.